This section outlines one T cell receptor beta chain sequence together with its context. This record belongs to a study of blood T cell repertoires in COVID-19. The method was immunoSEQ multiplex PCR; TCRdb's version includes in-frame clones alone and lacks a portion of them. The sample contains approximately 82,000 clones, 92% of which appear only once. The sequenced sample was peripheral blood. The clonotype comes from a woman in her sixties or seventies with active COVID-19.

The chain's CDR3 is CASSELTPFSTDTQYF. CDR3 bases: TGTGCCAGCAGTGAATTAACACCCTTCAGCACAGATACGCAGTATTTT. The J gene is TRBJ2-3, the V gene TRBV25-1; D uncertain. The CDR3 has 16 residues. The germline CDR1 and CDR2 sequences are MGHDK and SYGVNS. V lost 1 base and J lost 0, with 11 bases in between.